This T cell receptor beta chain was sequenced for a study of cytomegalovirus exposure and HLA in healthy donors. CDR1 is LNHNV, CDR2 YYDKDF, per germline (reference sequence). The CDR3 loop spans 13 amino acids. The ends were cut back, 3 bases at V and 4 bases at J, with 7 bases in the middle. PCR primers comprised 60 Vbeta and 13 Jbeta primers. The protocol was immunoSEQ multiplex PCR, while the TCRdb copy is restricted to in-frame clones and leaves out a portion. Among about 120,000 clones, 70% to 80% were seen once, and the ten largest hold around 3%. The TCR was taken from a woman aged 40 to 50 in good health and CMV-seropositive. The V and J genes are TRBV15 and TRBJ2-1, with D maybe TRBD1 (5 bases). Material for sequencing was PBMCs. CDR3 region: CATSRTAYNEQFF. CDR3 in DNA: TGTGCCACCAGCAGGACAGCTTACAATGAGCAGTTCTTC.